These 22 T cell receptor beta chains were sequenced from one sample in a study of patients and donors after allogeneic stem cell transplantation. A single record per CDR3 protein comes from TCRdb applying MiXCR to the RT-PCR reads. This table has about 960,000 distinct CDR3 sequences, more than 15% appearing once. Sequences were obtained from blood, either unsorted or a sorted T cell fraction (not recorded which). Every receptor here comes from a human donor who was either an allogeneic HSCT recipient or a stem cell or donor lymphocyte infusion donor (not recorded which). It is not recorded whose cells these are; they may come from a transplant donor.

V is TRBV11-2 and J is TRBJ2-5, with 7 bases that match TRBD2. This CDR3 contains 14 residues. The V and J ends lost 8 bases and 4 bases, in that order; junction bases with no gene match: 10. In germline, CDR1 is SGHAT, CDR2 FQNNGV. The CDR3 DNA follows: TGTGCCAGCTCCTGGGAGGGCTCGGTAGAGACCCAGTACTTC. It codes for CASSWEGSVETQYF.

In this sample, this clonotype turned up a few times. CDR3 DNA sequence: TGTGCCAGCACTCGACAGGCAGAGGGGACTGAAGCTTTCTTT. This encodes CASTRQAEGTEAFF. The V and J genes are TRBV3-1 and TRBJ1-1, with a tentative D call TRBD1 (6 bases). V was shortened by 7 bases and J by 5 bases, with 17 bases between the two germline ends. The CDR3 has 14 amino acids. Germline V gives CDR1 LGHDT, CDR2 YNNKEL (reference sequence).

V usage is TRBV3-1 and J usage is TRBJ2-5; 10 bases line up with TRBD1. Losses at the gene ends were 0 bases for V and 4 bases for J; bases not matched to a gene: 2. The CDR3 has 15 amino acids. In germline, CDR1 is LGHDT, CDR2 YNNKEL (reference sequence). CDR3 sequence reads: CASSQEGQGIETQYF. The CDR3 DNA is TGTGCCAGCAGCCAAGAGGGACAGGGGATAGAGACCCAGTACTTC.

The chain recombines TRBV12-3 or TRBV12-4 with TRBJ1-5; 12 bases are shared with TRBD1. The CDR3 is 20 amino acids. V was clipped by 8 bases and J by 2 bases; unmatched bases: 19. The CDR3 loop reads CASASLPGQGALVGNQPQHF. The CDR3 coding sequence is TGTGCCAGCGCGTCATTACCGGGACAGGGGGCTTTAGTTGGCAATCAGCCCCAGCATTTT.

The rearrangement links TRBV10-3 to TRBJ2-1; 8 nucleotides line up with TRBD1. Trimming removed 8 bases from V and 0 bases from J; junction bases left unmatched: 6. The CDR3 runs to 15 residues. Germline lookup yields CDR1 ENHRY and CDR2 SYGVKD. In nucleotides, the CDR3 is TGTGCCATCCGTCCAGGGGGCAACTCCTACAATGAGCAGTTCTTC. Encoded protein: CAIRPGGNSYNEQFF.

This clonotype was detected only a few times. The chain carries TRBV6-1 and TRBJ2-1, with TRBD2 identical over 7 bases. The germline V gene has CDR1 MNHNS and CDR2 SASEGT. V shed 10 bases, J shed 7 bases, and the junction held 16 bases outside the gene matches. The CDR3 totals 15 residues. CDR3 loop: CATNTNGLGRNEQFF. The CDR3 DNA is TGTGCCACCAACACAAACGGACTAGGAAGGAATGAGCAGTTCTTC.

This clonotype was observed many times. This sequence joins TRBV4-2 and TRBJ1-6, with D perhaps matching TRBD1 (6 bases). The CDR3 extends over 16 amino acids. Per the germline V gene, CDR1 is LGHNA and CDR2 is YNFKEQ. V dropped 2 bases and J dropped 5 bases, with 13 bases sitting between them. CDR3 protein: CASSQKGVSHNSPLHF. DNA of the CDR3: TGTGCCAGCAGCCAAAAGGGGGTTTCACATAATTCACCCCTCCACTTT.

The chain has TRBV15 and TRBJ1-3; D gene uncertain. V was pared by 7 bases and J by 1 base, with 17 bases between. CDR1 is LNHNV, CDR2 YYDKDF, per germline (reference sequence). There are 16 residues in the CDR3. The chain's CDR3 is CATTNFMGASGNTIYF. CDR3 nucleotide sequence: TGTGCCACCACTAACTTCATGGGAGCTTCTGGAAACACCATATATTTT.

This clonotype was seen more than once but under ten times. The gene calls are TRBV27 and TRBJ2-7, with TRBD1 as a possible D gene (5 bases). The germline V gene has CDR1 MNHEY and CDR2 SMNVEV (reference sequence). The CDR3 loop spans 14 amino acids. Trimming took 3 bases from V and 5 from J, leaving 14 bases between them. CDR3 in amino acids: CASSLSAGSHEQYF. CDR3 nucleotide sequence: TGTGCCAGCAGTTTGTCGGCAGGGTCCCACGAGCAGTACTTC.

This chain connects TRBV10-3 to TRBJ2-1; TRBD1 might be the D (6 bases). This CDR3 region has 12 residues. Germline V gene lookup returns CDR1 ENHRY and CDR2 SYGVKD. The CDR3 loop reads CAPVRGSDEQFF. The CDR3 DNA is TGTGCTCCGGTCAGGGGTAGCGATGAGCAGTTCTTC.

V usage is TRBV7-8 and J usage is TRBJ2-7, with TRBD2 matching over 11 bases. The trim removed 3 bases at V and 1 base at J, leaving 2 bases unmatched. The CDR3 sequence is 15 residues long. The germline V gene encodes CDR1 SGHVS and CDR2 FQNEAQ. The DNA of the CDR3 is TGTGCCAGCAGCTTTAGCGGGAGGGCGTCCTACGAGCAGTACTTC. The encoded protein is CASSFSGRASYEQYF.

The chain couples TRBV29-1 to TRBJ2-3, with 11 bases fitting TRBD2. The CDR3 sequence is 15 residues long. From germline, CDR1 is SQVTM and CDR2 ANQGSEA. V was clipped by 2 bases and J by 0 bases; unmatched bases: 1. The CDR3 region is CSVETSGGSTDTQYF. CDR3 nucleotides: TGCAGCGTTGAAACTAGCGGGGGTAGCACAGATACGCAGTATTTT.

A few counts support this clonotype. V gene TRBV29-1 combines with J gene TRBJ1-4, with 9 bases lining up with TRBD1. Germline V gene sequence: CDR1 SQVTM, CDR2 ANQGSEA. Trimming at V came to 7 bases and at J to 0 bases, leaving 9 bases not matched to a gene. The CDR3 loop spans 16 amino acids. CDR3 sequence: CSALGDRDPTNEKLFF. As DNA, the CDR3 is TGCAGCGCTTTAGGGGACAGGGACCCAACTAATGAAAAACTGTTTTTT. Full variable domain (missing parts from reference TRBV29-1 and TRBJ1-4): SAVISQKPSRDICQRGTSLTIQCQVDSQVTMMFWYRQQPGQSLTLIATANQGSEATYESGFVIDKFPISRPNLTFSTLTVSNMSPEDSSIYLCSALGDRDPTNEKLFFGSGTQLSVL.

This clonotype came up a few times. The V gene is TRBV29-1, the J gene TRBJ2-1, with D uncertain. V lost 4 bases and J 3 bases, leaving 13 bases between the germline ends. Germline V gene sequence: CDR1 SQVTM, CDR2 ANQGSEA. CDR3 length: 14 amino acids. The CDR3 loop is CSVGGTAFYNEQFF. For the CDR3, the DNA is TGCAGCGTTGGAGGAACGGCCTTCTACAATGAGCAGTTCTTC.

This rearrangement joins TRBV20-1 to TRBJ2-3; no reliable D call. Germline V gene lookup returns CDR1 DFQATT and CDR2 SNEGSKA (reference sequence). The CDR3 is made up of 14 amino acids. V was cut by 4 bases and J by 0 bases, with 11 bases left in between. The DNA for the CDR3 is TGCAGTGCTATACCTCCAACTAGCACAGATACGCAGTATTTT. This codes for CSAIPPTSTDTQYF.

This chain uses TRBV10-3 with TRBJ1-2, with D perhaps matching TRBD1 (6 bases). V lost 4 bases to trimming and J lost 8 bases, with 14 bases between them. In germline, CDR1 is ENHRY, CDR2 SYGVKD. CDR3 size: 13 residues. The CDR3 DNA reads as TGTGCCATCAGTGCCTACAGGGAAGGAGGCTACACCTTC. It yields the protein CAISAYREGGYTF.

This chain joins TRBV20-1 and TRBJ2-3; D not certain. This CDR3 has 12 residues. The germline V gene has CDR1 DFQATT and CDR2 SNEGSKA (reference sequence). Trimming took off 3 bases at V and 5 bases at J, with 9 bases between the two ends. The CDR3 nucleotides read TGCAGTGCTAGTGAACGAGGAGATACGCAGTATTTT. It yields the protein CSASERGDTQYF.

CDR3: CSARRQGNGGYTF. CDR3 bases: TGCAGTGCTAGAAGACAGGGAAACGGTGGCTACACCTTC. The chain has TRBV20-1 and TRBJ1-2, with 7 bases fitting TRBD1. This CDR3 is built from 13 residues. CDR1 and CDR2 (germline): DFQATT, SNEGSKA (reference sequence). Unmatched junction bases numbered 7, after V lost 2 bases and J lost 7 bases.

J is TRBJ1-5 and V is TRBV18, with D possibly matching TRBD1 (6 bases). CDR3 length: 14 amino acids. Trimming took 1 base from V and 6 from J, leaving 10 bases between them. CDR1 and CDR2 (germline): KGHSH, LQKENI. The CDR3 here is CASSPLTGGQPQHF. In DNA form, the CDR3 reads TGTGCCAGCTCACCACTGACAGGCGGTCAGCCCCAGCATTTT.

This clonotype has a handful of counts. CDR3 coding DNA: TGTGCCAGCCAACGCCGGGACGAGCAGTTCTTC. The encoded protein is CASQRRDEQFF. The chain employs TRBV6-5 and TRBJ2-1; D tentatively reads TRBD1 or TRBD2 (5 bases each). From germline, CDR1 is MNHEY and CDR2 SVGAGI. Trimming shortened V by 8 bases and J by 10 bases, and 12 bases separated the two germline ends. This CDR3 has 11 amino acids.

This chain connects TRBV20-1 to TRBJ2-7, with D perhaps matching TRBD2 (6 bases). Germline CDR1 is DFQATT and CDR2 is SNEGSKA (reference sequence). Trimming left V 0 bases short and J 5 bases short, with 20 bases between. The CDR3 is made up of 16 amino acids. The CDR3 spells CSAREGLEGFHHEQYF. CDR3 DNA: TGCAGTGCTAGAGAGGGACTGGAGGGATTTCACCACGAGCAGTACTTC.

This chain uses TRBV2 with TRBJ2-7, with D possibly TRBD2 on 7 matching bases. The CDR3 extends over 14 amino acids. Germline CDR1 is SNHLY and CDR2 is FYNNEI. V was pared by 4 bases and J by 5 bases, with 15 bases between. CDR3 sequence (DNA): TGTGCCAGCAGTGGGGGAGGGGGAAGGGACGAGCAGTACTTC. Protein product: CASSGGGGRDEQYF. Full variable domain (rest looked up from reference TRBV2 and TRBJ2-7): EPEVTQTPSHQVTQMGQEVILRCVPISNHLYFYWYRQILGQKVEFLVSFYNNEISEKSEIFDDQFSVERPDGSNFTLKIRSTKLEDSAMYFCASSGGGGRDEQYFGPGTRLTVT.